This T cell receptor (beta chain) appears in the sequencing data of a study of human T cells and chemical hapten exposure. As for time point: patch test 2, 6 weeks after DPC sensitization. Treatment noted: therapeutic diphenylcyclopropenone sensitization with weekly scalp DPC. Alopecia patients, 18 to 70 years old and DPC-suitable, served as donors. This clonotype was counted at least ten times. Trimming shortened V by 3 bases and J by 6 bases, and 9 bases separated the two germline ends. CDR1 SNHLY and CDR2 FYNNEI come from the germline V gene. The CDR3 has 14 amino acids. Original methodology: From around 20,000 to 690,000 TCRs were found per sample, with a median of 95,638. TCRdb itself ran the RACE reads through MiXCR, one entry per CDR3 protein. The V and J calls reflect TCRdb's pipeline rather than the authors' work. The repertoire has some 150,000 distinct CDR3 sequences, around 11% of them found once; the top ten carry more than 1.1%.

The sample consisted of whole blood, taken in connection with sensitization to the hapten diphenylcyclopropenone (DPC). The gene calls are TRBV2 and TRBJ1-6, with a tentative D call TRBD1 (5 bases). This receptor was obtained from a woman aged 50 to 60 with alopecia areata. Some clones in this sample may be carry-over from other donors' samples. The CDR3 loop is CASSESRVNSPLHF. The CDR3, as DNA: TGTGCCAGCAGTGAGAGCAGGGTTAATTCACCCCTCCACTTT.